The 11 T cell receptor beta chains given below trace back to one sample, sequenced in a study of cytomegalovirus exposure and HLA in healthy donors. Primers included in the PCR were 60 Vbeta and 13 Jbeta primers. The repertoire was sequenced with immunoSEQ multiplex PCR; TCRdb's copy has only in-frame clones and lacks some. The sample records 100,000 to 150,000 clones, 74% being singletons. Source material: PBMCs. These receptors were taken from a woman aged 50 to 65 in good health and CMV-seropositive.

This clone was seen only once. The V gene is TRBV14, the J gene TRBJ2-1, with D possibly TRBD2 on 6 matching bases. The CDR3 covers 19 residues. Trimming took off 3 bases at V and 6 bases at J, with 27 bases between the two ends. From germline, CDR1 is SGHDN and CDR2 FVKESK. CDR3 bases: TGTGCCAGCAGCCATCCTGCCGGCTGGGACTCCGATGCAACCAATGAGCAGTTCTTC. Its protein product is CASSHPAGWDSDATNEQFF.

This chain connects TRBV6-6 to TRBJ1-5, with TRBD1 matching 7 bases. With 7 bases clipped from V and 4 bases from J, the junction kept 10 bases outside the gene matches. The length of the CDR3 is 15 residues. Germline CDR1 reads MNHNY; CDR2 reads SVGAGI (reference sequence). The DNA of the CDR3 is TGTGCCAGCACCAGATCAGGGGGTCAGAATCAGCCCCAGCATTTT. Protein product: CASTRSGGQNQPQHF.

This clone was recorded once. In DNA form, the CDR3 reads TGTGCCAGCAGTTTAGACTGGAAACAAGAGACCCAGTACTTC. Encoded protein: CASSLDWKQETQYF. V and J are TRBV27 and TRBJ2-5; no clear D. Germline V gene lookup returns CDR1 MNHEY and CDR2 SMNVEV (reference sequence). This CDR3 has 14 amino acids. V was trimmed by 2 bases and J by 2 bases, leaving 9 bases between them.

The chain joins TRBV18 to TRBJ2-1, with D perhaps matching TRBD1 (5 bases). This CDR3 comprises 15 residues. Trimming removed 3 bases from V and 8 bases from J, with 17 bases in between. CDR1 is KGHSH, CDR2 LQKENI, per germline. CDR3: CASSPYIQGEDEQFF. Here the CDR3 DNA reads TGTGCCAGCTCACCTTACATCCAGGGTGAGGATGAGCAGTTCTTC.

The V gene is TRBV6-1, the J gene TRBJ2-5; TRBD1 agrees at 9 bases. This CDR3 is built from 14 residues. CDR1 and CDR2 from the germline V gene are MNHNS and SASEGT. The V and J ends lost 4 bases and 4 bases, in that order; junction bases with no gene match: 4. CDR3 in DNA: TGTGCCAGCAGTGGATTGACAGGGGGAGAGACCCAGTACTTC. Protein sequence: CASSGLTGGETQYF.

The sample holds a few counts of this clone. The V call is TRBV5-5, the J call TRBJ1-6; 7 bases fit TRBD1. The CDR3 loop spans 15 amino acids. The germline V gene has CDR1 SGHKS and CDR2 YYEKEE (reference sequence). V trimming: 1 base; J trimming: 9 bases; junction bases outside the gene matches: 7. CDR3 region: CASSLTGVTGSPLHF. For the CDR3, the DNA is TGTGCCAGCAGCTTGACAGGGGTAACTGGTTCACCCCTCCACTTT.

V gene TRBV12-5 combines with J gene TRBJ2-3; maybe TRBD2 (6 bases). V lost 5 bases and J lost 0, with 9 bases in between. CDR1 is LGHNT, CDR2 FRNRAP, per germline. The CDR3 has 14 residues. CDR3 nucleotides: TGTGCTAGTGGTCTGGGACTTAGCACAGATACGCAGTATTTT. Translated, it gives CASGLGLSTDTQYF. Based on the CDR3 plus reference TRBV12-5 and TRBJ2-3, the full variable domain is DARVTQTPRHKVTEMGQEVTMRCQPILGHNTVFWYRQTMMQGLELLAYFRNRAPLDDSGMPKDRFSAEMPDATLATLKIQPSEPRDSAVYFCASGLGLSTDTQYFGPGTRLTVL.

This clone is a singleton in its sample. This rearrangement joins TRBV5-1 to TRBJ1-1, with 9 bases lining up with TRBD1. Germline V lookup: CDR1 SGHRS, CDR2 YFSETQ. Trimming took 2 bases from V and 4 from J; bases not matched to a gene: 6. CDR3 size: 15 residues. The CDR3 spells CASSFGTGQPTEAFF. The CDR3 DNA reads as TGCGCCAGCAGCTTCGGGACAGGGCAGCCCACTGAAGCTTTCTTT.

The chain couples TRBV2 to TRBJ1-1; tentatively, D is TRBD1 (5 bases). Germline CDR1 SNHLY, CDR2 FYNNEI. The CDR3 covers 15 residues. V was trimmed by 5 bases and J by 0 bases, leaving 13 bases between them. CDR3 sequence (DNA): TGTGCCAGCAGTCCCCTGACAGCCATGAACACTGAAGCTTTCTTT. Amino acids: CASSPLTAMNTEAFF.

This chain connects TRBV18 to TRBJ1-5; D is possibly TRBD1 (5 bases). The CDR3 loop spans 14 amino acids. Trimming took 3 bases from V and 7 from J, leaving 13 bases between them. Germline V gene sequence: CDR1 KGHSH, CDR2 LQKENI. CDR3 amino acids: CASSPAAGPQPQHF. Here the CDR3 DNA reads TGTGCCAGCTCACCGGCGGCGGGGCCGCAGCCCCAGCATTTT.

The chain uses TRBV4-2 and TRBJ2-1, with D possibly TRBD2 on 5 matching bases. Trimming removed 3 bases at V and 9 bases at J, with 15 bases between. The length of the CDR3 is 14 residues. Germline CDR1 reads LGHNA; CDR2 reads YNFKEQ. CDR3 region: CASSQATGWGEQFF. The CDR3 region has the DNA TGTGCCAGCAGCCAGGCGACGGGGTGGGGTGAGCAGTTCTTC.